The 2 T cell receptor beta chains given below trace back to one sample, sequenced in a study of cytomegalovirus exposure and HLA in healthy donors. The repertoire was sequenced with immunoSEQ multiplex PCR; TCRdb's copy has only in-frame clones and lacks some. The table has tens of thousands of clones, more than 80% seen once. Sequencing input: PBMCs. These receptors originate from a woman under 30 in good health and CMV-seronegative.

V is TRBV18 and J is TRBJ2-1; 8 nucleotides align to TRBD2. After removal of 3 bases from V and 2 bases from J, the junction contained 18 bases not matched to a gene. Germline V CDR1 and CDR2: KGHSH, LQKENI. The CDR3 runs 20 residues. CDR3 bases: TGTGCCAGCTCACCGAGGACTAGCCTTGACGTTCTGGTCCCCTACAATGAGCAGTTCTTC. It yields the protein CASSPRTSLDVLVPYNEQFF.

The rearrangement uses TRBV4-1 and TRBJ2-7, with 10 bases lining up with TRBD1. Trimming took 1 base from V and 2 from J; bases not matched to a gene: 2. Germline CDR1 and CDR2: MGHRA and YSYEKL. CDR3 length equals 15 residues. CDR3 sequence: CASSQGTGGTYEQYF. DNA for the CDR3: TGCGCCAGCAGCCAAGGGACAGGGGGGACCTACGAGCAGTACTTC.